These 17 T cell receptor beta chains were sequenced from one sample in a study of shared clonotypes between healthy human individuals. Measured with immunoSEQ multiplex PCR; TCRdb has only the in-frame clones, and not every one. The sample has around 990,000 clones, roughly 80% seen once; the top ten hold approximately 0.9%. The material sequenced was memory CD4+ T cells from PBMCs. Subset specified: CD45RA-negative fraction. These receptors were taken from a man aged 18 to 30 in good health. Some clones in this sample may be carry-over from other donors' samples.

Regarding this clone: At the DNA level, this CDR3 is encoded by other sequences in the same sample as well. The chain recombines TRBV7-7 with TRBJ1-3, with 8 bases fitting TRBD1. Looked up from germline, CDR1 is SSHAT and CDR2 is FNYEAQ (reference sequence). V gave up 6 bases and J gave up 4 bases; unmatched junction bases: 5. This CDR3 has 14 amino acids. The CDR3 loop reads CASSPGTGGNTIYF. CDR3 bases: TGTGCCAGCAGTCCGGGGACAGGCGGAAACACCATATATTTT. Full variable domain (outside the CDR3, taken from reference TRBV7-7 and TRBJ1-3): GAGVSQSPRYKVTKRGQDVTLRCDPISSHATLYWYQQALGQGPEFLTYFNYEAQPDKSGLPSDRFSAERPEGSISTLTIQRTEQRDSAMYRCASSPGTGGNTIYFGEGSWLTVV.

Note on this clone: Additional DNA sequences in this sample encode the identical CDR3. V and J are TRBV7-9 and TRBJ2-5; a weak D match, TRBD1 (6 bases). The CDR3 extends over 12 amino acids. Germline lookup yields CDR1 SEHNR and CDR2 FQNEAQ (reference sequence). Trimming removed 3 bases at V and 5 bases at J, with 7 bases between. CDR3 region: CASSFGGETQYF. CDR3 in DNA: TGTGCCAGCAGCTTTGGGGGCGAGACCCAGTACTTC.

J is TRBJ2-1 and V is TRBV11-2; D ambiguous. The CDR3 covers 15 residues. Germline assignment: CDR1 SGHAT and CDR2 FQNNGV. The germline V and J ends were trimmed by 4 bases and 4 bases, with 14 bases remaining between them. The CDR3 spells CASSSLGTAYNEQFF. CDR3 sequence (DNA): TGTGCCAGCAGCTCTCTAGGTACGGCGTACAATGAGCAGTTCTTC.

V and J are TRBV2 and TRBJ1-2; D gene unclear. This CDR3 has 12 amino acids. CDR1 SNHLY and CDR2 FYNNEI come from the germline V gene. Trimming removed 9 bases at V and 6 bases at J, with 14 bases between. The CDR3 DNA follows: TGTGCCAGTGGGAGCGTGGAGGATGGCTACACCTTC. Amino acids: CASGSVEDGYTF.

The V gene is TRBV27, the J gene TRBJ2-2; D may correspond to TRBD1 or TRBD2 (5 bases each). This CDR3 is built from 14 residues. Germline V gene sequence: CDR1 MNHEY, CDR2 SMNVEV (reference sequence). The V and J ends lost 7 bases and 1 base respectively, with 10 bases between them. The CDR3 DNA reads as TGTGCCAGCAACAAGGGACGGAACACCGGGGAGCTGTTTTTT. It translates to CASNKGRNTGELFF.

This clone has just a few counts. The rearrangement uses TRBV28 and TRBJ1-1; no reliable D call. This CDR3 contains 9 residues. The V end was cut by 6 bases, the J end by 7 bases, with 3 bases between. Germline CDR1 and CDR2: MDHEN and SYDVKM. CDR3 coding DNA: TGTGCCAGCAGAAATGAAGCTTTCTTT. Translated, it gives CASRNEAFF. The full variable domain, completed using reference TRBV28 and TRBJ1-1, is DVKVTQSSRYLVKRTGEKVFLECVQDMDHENMFWYRQDPGLGLRLIYFSYDVKMKEKGDIPEGYSVSREKKERFSLILESASTNQTSMYLCASRNEAFFGQGTRLTVV.

On this clone: Other nucleotide sequences in the sample specify the same CDR3. The chain employs TRBV18 and TRBJ2-7, with D perhaps matching TRBD2 (6 bases). CDR3 length: 12 residues. V dropped 5 bases and J dropped 4 bases, with 9 bases sitting between them. Germline V gene sequence: CDR1 KGHSH, CDR2 LQKENI. CDR3 in amino acids: CASSSGGYEQYF. CDR3 coding DNA: TGTGCCAGCTCATCCGGAGGGTACGAGCAGTACTTC.

The V and J genes are TRBV27 and TRBJ1-2; perhaps TRBD1 as D (6 bases). This CDR3 is 15 amino acids long. The germline V gene encodes CDR1 MNHEY and CDR2 SMNVEV (reference sequence). Trimming removed 6 bases from V and 7 bases from J, with 21 bases in between. CDR3 loop: CASRERSGGGTGYTF. CDR3 DNA: TGTGCCAGCAGGGAGAGGTCGGGGGGCGGGACTGGCTACACCTTC.

The rearrangement uses TRBV4-3 and TRBJ2-1, with D maybe TRBD2 (6 bases). Germline V gives CDR1 LGHNA, CDR2 YSLEER. The V end lost 0 bases, the J end lost 0 bases, and 12 bases lay between the germline ends. The CDR3 contains 17 residues. CDR3 in DNA: TGCGCCAGCAGCCAAGATAGGCACGGGAGCTCCTACAATGAGCAGTTCTTC. Translated: CASSQDRHGSSYNEQFF.

This clone appeared once. This chain links TRBV10-1 with TRBJ1-1, with D uncertain. The V end lost 2 bases, the J end lost 6 bases, and 16 bases lay between the germline ends. CDR3 length: 15 amino acids. CDR1 and CDR2 from the germline V gene are WNHNN and SYGVQD (reference sequence). CDR3 residues: CASSEDPGLVSEAFF. The CDR3 nucleotides are TGCGCCAGCAGTGAGGACCCGGGATTGGTCTCTGAAGCTTTCTTT.

CDR3 sequence: CASTISGGGFYEQYF. The CDR3 coding sequence is TGTGCCAGCACTATCTCTGGGGGCGGTTTCTACGAGCAGTACTTC. This chain joins TRBV7-2 and TRBJ2-7, with D perhaps matching TRBD1 (6 bases). The germline CDR1 and CDR2 sequences are SGHTA and FQGNSA. Trimming pared 7 bases from V and 3 bases from J, leaving 19 bases between. The CDR3 totals 15 residues.

The V and J genes are TRBV9 and TRBJ2-7; 8 bases are shared with TRBD2. The CDR3 runs to 14 residues. Germline-derived CDR1 and CDR2 are SGDLS and YYNGEE. Trimming took 4 bases from V and 0 from J; bases not matched to a gene: 3. The CDR3 sequence: CASSLAGFSYEQYF. CDR3 bases: TGTGCCAGCAGCTTAGCGGGATTCTCCTACGAGCAGTACTTC.

CDR3 nucleotide sequence: TGTGCCAGCAGCTTGGCCGGGACAGGGAAATGGGAGACCCAGTACTTC. Protein sequence: CASSLAGTGKWETQYF. The chain links TRBV5-6 to TRBJ2-5, with 9 bases matching TRBD1. The V gene's germline CDR1 is SGHDT and CDR2 YYEEEE. This CDR3 has 16 amino acids. The V and J ends lost 0 bases and 5 bases, in that order; junction bases with no gene match: 8. Together with reference TRBV5-6 and TRBJ2-5, the CDR3 gives the full variable domain: DAGVTQSPTHLIKTRGQQVTLRCSPKSGHDTVSWYQQALGQGPQFIFQYYEEEERQRGNFPDRFSGHQFPNYSSELNVNALLLGDSALYLCASSLAGTGKWETQYFGPGTRLLVL.

The J gene is TRBJ1-5, the V gene TRBV18; 7 bases map to TRBD1. This CDR3 contains 16 residues. V trimming: 3 bases; J trimming: 0 bases; junction bases outside the gene matches: 5. Germline V gene data show CDR1 as KGHSH and CDR2 as LQKENI. The CDR3 spells CASSPGTVNSNQPQHF. For the CDR3, the DNA is TGTGCCAGCTCACCCGGGACAGTGAATAGCAATCAGCCCCAGCATTTT.

The chain uses TRBV7-3 and TRBJ2-5, with 8 bases matching TRBD2. The CDR3 sequence is 14 residues long. V was pared by 4 bases and J by 7 bases, with 8 bases of the junction left unmatched. CDR1 is SGHTA and CDR2 is FQGTGA in the germline V gene. CDR3 DNA: TGTGCCAGCAGCTCTTCGCCGGGAGGGGCGACCCAGTACTTC. Its protein is CASSSSPGGATQYF.

The chain links TRBV11-1 to TRBJ2-2; no clear D. V lost 1 base, J lost 6 bases, and 18 bases lay in between. The CDR3 contains 17 residues. CDR1 is SGHAT and CDR2 is FQDESV in the germline V gene (reference sequence). The CDR3, as DNA: TGTGCCAGCAGCTTAGATTTAATCCCTCGATCCCCCGGGGAGCTGTTTTTT. It codes for CASSLDLIPRSPGELFF.

This clone appeared a single time. The V gene is TRBV7-7, the J gene TRBJ1-5; unclear D gene. V dropped 4 bases and J dropped 4 bases, with 17 bases sitting between them. Germline V gene data show CDR1 as SSHAT and CDR2 as FNYEAQ (reference sequence). The CDR3 consists of 16 residues. Here the CDR3 reads CASSSERGRGNQPQHF. The CDR3 nucleotides are TGTGCCAGCAGCTCCGAGCGCGGAAGAGGGAATCAGCCCCAGCATTTT.